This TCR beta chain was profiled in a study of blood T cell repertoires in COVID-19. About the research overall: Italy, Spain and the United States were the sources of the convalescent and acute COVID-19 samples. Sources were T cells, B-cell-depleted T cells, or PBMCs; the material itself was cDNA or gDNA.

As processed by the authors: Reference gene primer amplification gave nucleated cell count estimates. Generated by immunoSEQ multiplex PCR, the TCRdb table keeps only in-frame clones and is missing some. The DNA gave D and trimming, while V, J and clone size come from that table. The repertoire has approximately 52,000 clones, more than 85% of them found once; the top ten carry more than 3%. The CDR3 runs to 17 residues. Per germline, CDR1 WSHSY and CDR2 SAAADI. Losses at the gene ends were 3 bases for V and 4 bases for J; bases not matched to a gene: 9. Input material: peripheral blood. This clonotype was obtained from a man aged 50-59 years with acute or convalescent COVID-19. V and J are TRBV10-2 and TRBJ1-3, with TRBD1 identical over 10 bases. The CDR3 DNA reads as TGCGCCAGCAGTGAAGGGACAGGGGCATCGGAAGGAAACACCATATATTTT. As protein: CASSEGTGASEGNTIYF.